The T cell receptor beta chain described here comes from a study of T cells after yellow fever vaccination. The V end lost 6 bases, the J end lost 8 bases, and 20 bases lay between the germline ends. CDR3 length equals 14 residues. CDR1 is SQVTM, CDR2 ANQGSEA, per germline. TCRdb independently ran MiXCR on the 5' RACE reads; one entry per CDR3 protein. The sample includes under 600,000 distinct CDR3 sequences, about a fifth seen only once; the top ten take around 17%. This clonotype was detected only a few times. This receptor was identified in a man younger than 35 who received the YFV17D yellow fever vaccine. Specimen: PBMCs, collected roughly 20 days after the first yellow fever vaccination. The J gene is TRBJ2-1, the V gene TRBV29-1, with D unresolved. The DNA of the CDR3 is TGCAGCGTCGAGCGTAAAGGGATCTCGGATGAGCAGTTCTTC. Protein: CSVERKGISDEQFF.